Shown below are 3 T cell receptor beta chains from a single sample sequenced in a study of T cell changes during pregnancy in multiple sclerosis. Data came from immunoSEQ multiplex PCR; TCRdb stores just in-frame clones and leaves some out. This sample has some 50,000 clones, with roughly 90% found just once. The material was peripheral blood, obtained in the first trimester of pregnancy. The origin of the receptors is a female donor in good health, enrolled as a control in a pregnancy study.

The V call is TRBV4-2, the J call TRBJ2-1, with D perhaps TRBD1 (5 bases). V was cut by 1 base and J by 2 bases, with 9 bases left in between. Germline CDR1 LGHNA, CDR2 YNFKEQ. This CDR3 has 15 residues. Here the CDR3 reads CASSQGTYAYNEQFF. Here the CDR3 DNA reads TGTGCCAGCAGCCAAGGGACATATGCCTACAATGAGCAGTTCTTC.

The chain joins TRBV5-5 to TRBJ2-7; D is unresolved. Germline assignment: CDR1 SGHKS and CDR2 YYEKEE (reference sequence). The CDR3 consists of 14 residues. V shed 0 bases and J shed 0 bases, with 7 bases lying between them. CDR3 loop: CASSLEFSSYEQYF. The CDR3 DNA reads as TGTGCCAGCAGCTTGGAGTTCAGCTCCTACGAGCAGTACTTC.

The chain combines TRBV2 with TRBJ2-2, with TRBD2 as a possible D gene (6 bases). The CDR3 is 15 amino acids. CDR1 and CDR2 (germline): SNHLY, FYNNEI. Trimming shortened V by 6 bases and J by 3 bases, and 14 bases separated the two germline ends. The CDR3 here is CASRIRAGYTGELFF. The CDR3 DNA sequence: TGTGCCAGCAGAATACGCGCGGGATACACCGGGGAGCTGTTTTTT.